Each of the 27 T cell receptor beta chains below was sequenced from the same sample in a study of control samples from healthy donors and cancer patients. The table came from immunoSEQ multiplex PCR; TCRdb's copy has only in-frame clones and leaves some out. The sample carries fewer than 150,000 clones, just over 90% recorded once. The sequenced material came from blood. The source is a woman under 30 in good health.

The chain joins TRBV4-2 to TRBJ2-1; 7 nucleotides agree with TRBD2. The trim removed 2 bases at V and 5 bases at J, leaving 9 bases unmatched. The germline gives CDR1 LGHNA, CDR2 YNFKEQ. The CDR3 sequence is 16 residues long. The CDR3 nucleotides read TGTGCCAGCAGCCAATTTGGGGGGGAGTCTAACAATGAGCAGTTCTTC. Protein: CASSQFGGESNNEQFF.

The V gene is TRBV5-8, the J gene TRBJ2-1; 11 bases align to TRBD2. The trim removed 4 bases at V and 1 base at J, leaving 7 bases unmatched. The CDR3 has 17 amino acids. Germline CDR1 reads SGHTS; CDR2 reads YDEGEE. The CDR3 here is CASSTGLAGASYNEQFF. CDR3 DNA: TGTGCCAGCAGCACCGGACTAGCGGGTGCGTCCTACAATGAGCAGTTCTTC. Full variable domain (rest looked up from reference TRBV5-8 and TRBJ2-1): EAGVTQSPTHLIKTRGQQATLRCSPISGHTSVYWYQQALGLGLQFLLWYDEGEERNRGNFPPRFSGRQFPNYSSELNVNALELEDSALYLCASSTGLAGASYNEQFFGPGTRLTVL.

The CDR3 nucleotides read TGTGCCAGCGCCCGATGGTATGCGCCCTACGAGCAGTACTTC. This codes for CASARWYAPYEQYF. This rearrangement joins TRBV3-1 (or the pseudogene TRBV3-2) to TRBJ2-7; D not resolved. V was clipped by 8 bases and J by 2 bases, with 16 bases between them. This CDR3 is 14 amino acids long. Germline CDR1 reads LGHDT; CDR2 reads YNNKEL (reference sequence).

The rearrangement uses TRBV19 and TRBJ1-1; D call uncertain. The CDR3 is 14 amino acids. Germline loops: CDR1 LNHDA, CDR2 SQIVND (reference sequence). V was clipped by 5 bases and J by 4 bases, with 14 bases between them. This CDR3 is CASSVSFRITEAFF. CDR3 coding DNA: TGTGCCAGTAGTGTCTCATTTAGGATCACTGAAGCTTTCTTT.

This chain uses TRBV7-2 with TRBJ2-5; the match to TRBD2 covers 11 bases. CDR1 is SGHTA and CDR2 is FQGNSA in the germline V gene. With 1 base clipped from V and 0 bases from J, the junction kept 7 bases outside the gene matches. The CDR3 is 18 amino acids. CDR3 bases: TGTGCCAGCAGCTTAGTTCTAGCGGGAGGACCCAACCAAGAGACCCAGTACTTC. It encodes CASSLVLAGGPNQETQYF.

This clone was counted between two and nine times. The chain couples TRBV6-5 to TRBJ1-2; TRBD1 matches 7 bases. Germline trimming cut 2 bases from V and 6 bases from J; bases unmatched to any gene: 9. From germline, CDR1 is MNHEY and CDR2 SVGAGI. This CDR3 is 15 amino acids long. The CDR3: CASSYGGGTVNGYTF. The CDR3 DNA sequence: TGTGCCAGCAGTTACGGAGGGGGGACAGTCAATGGCTACACCTTC.

A remark on this clone: Other DNA sequences in this specimen translate into the identical CDR3. The chain recombines TRBV9 with TRBJ2-7, with D unresolved. The V and J ends lost 0 bases and 3 bases respectively, with 7 bases between them. The CDR3 has 13 amino acids. Germline V gene sequence: CDR1 SGDLS, CDR2 YYNGEE. The CDR3 DNA sequence: TGTGCCAGCAGCGTAGCTACAGACTACGAGCAGTACTTC. Amino acids: CASSVATDYEQYF.

Comment on this clone: This sample includes further DNA sequences coding for the same CDR3. The rearrangement links TRBV18 to TRBJ2-2; 8 bases fit TRBD2. CDR3 length equals 16 residues. V dropped 1 base and J dropped 2; count of bases not matched to a gene: 3. Germline V CDR1 and CDR2: KGHSH, LQKENI. The CDR3 coding sequence is TGTGCCAGCTCACCACGTCTAGCGGGTAACACCGGGGAGCTGTTTTTT. It encodes CASSPRLAGNTGELFF.

The gene calls are TRBV9 and TRBJ2-1, with D perhaps assigned TRBD1 or TRBD2 (5 bases each). There are 15 residues in the CDR3. Germline V gene sequence: CDR1 SGDLS, CDR2 YYNGEE. V lost 0 bases and J lost 4, with 11 bases in between. Here the CDR3 DNA reads TGTGCCAGCAGCGTAGCTGGTGGGGGATACAATGAGCAGTTCTTC. Translating gives CASSVAGGGYNEQFF.

This clone showed up just once. V and J are TRBV6-2 or TRBV6-3 and TRBJ1-2; D gene uncertain. With 2 bases removed from V and 8 bases from J, the gap between germline ends came to 6 bases. Germline V lookup: CDR1 MNHEY, CDR2 SVGEGT. The CDR3 extends over 11 amino acids. In DNA form, the CDR3 reads TGTGCCAGCAGTTACGGTCTGGGCTACACCTTC. Translation: CASSYGLGYTF.

The chain recombines TRBV4-1 with TRBJ1-2; D perhaps matches TRBD1 (6 bases). Deletions cut 5 bases from V and 5 bases from J, with 12 bases between. Germline loops: CDR1 MGHRA, CDR2 YSYEKL. The CDR3 runs to 13 residues. Written as DNA, the CDR3 is TGCGCCAGCAGCAACAGGGCAAAATATGGCTACACCTTC. Amino acids: CASSNRAKYGYTF.

This clone was detected only once. This sequence joins TRBV28 and TRBJ2-4; TRBD2 aligns across 7 bases. CDR1 MDHEN and CDR2 SYDVKM come from the germline V gene. This CDR3 has 14 residues. The junction had 2 bases not matched to a gene; V was cut back by 4 bases and J by 2 bases. The DNA of the CDR3 is TGTGCCAGCAGTTCCGGGACTACCAAAAACATTCAGTACTTC. Amino acid sequence: CASSSGTTKNIQYF.

The V call is TRBV2, the J call TRBJ2-2; 8 bases fit TRBD1. CDR3 length equals 13 residues. Germline V gene data show CDR1 as SNHLY and CDR2 as FYNNEI. The trim removed 7 bases at V and 7 bases at J, leaving 5 bases unmatched. The CDR3 bases are TGTGCCAGCAACACAGGGGGGAACGGGGAGCTGTTTTTT. Amino acid sequence: CASNTGGNGELFF.

A single count supports this clone. The gene calls are TRBV2 and TRBJ1-5; D is possibly TRBD1 (6 bases). Trimming took 4 bases from V and 6 from J, leaving 13 bases between them. The CDR3 length is 14 residues. The germline gives CDR1 SNHLY, CDR2 FYNNEI. CDR3 amino acids: CASSGTGGGQPQHF. CDR3 DNA sequence: TGTGCCAGCAGTGGTACCGGGGGCGGTCAGCCCCAGCATTTT.

The chain carries TRBV19 and TRBJ2-7; 8 bases are a match to TRBD1. This CDR3 has 14 amino acids. Germline lookup yields CDR1 LNHDA and CDR2 SQIVND (reference sequence). V dropped 9 bases and J dropped 1; count of bases not matched to a gene: 8. CDR3 coding DNA: TGTGCCAGCAGGGACAGGAGGGATTCCTACGAGCAGTACTTC. This sequence encodes CASRDRRDSYEQYF.

The rearrangement uses TRBV2 and TRBJ2-7; no clear D gene. The CDR3 has 14 residues. Trimming removed 1 base at V and 3 bases at J, with 10 bases between. The germline V gene has CDR1 SNHLY and CDR2 FYNNEI. The DNA of the CDR3 is TGTGCCAGCAGTGAAGGTGCTGACATCTACGAGCAGTACTTC. This gives the protein CASSEGADIYEQYF.

The chain couples TRBV3-1 (or the pseudogene TRBV3-2) to TRBJ1-3; TRBD1 matches 7 bases. The V gene end was trimmed by 5 bases and the J gene end by 4 bases; junction bases not matched to a gene: 5. Germline values: CDR1 LGHDT, CDR2 YNNKEL (reference sequence). The length of the CDR3 is 14 residues. The CDR3 region has the DNA TGTGCCAGCAGCGCCAGGGGGACGGGAAACACCATATATTTT. This sequence encodes CASSARGTGNTIYF.

V gene TRBV7-8 combines with J gene TRBJ2-3; TRBD2 matches at 14 bases. The junction had 13 bases not matched to a gene; V was cut back by 5 bases and J by 3 bases. This CDR3 spans 19 amino acids. Germline V gives CDR1 SGHVS, CDR2 FQNEAQ. As DNA, the CDR3 is TGTGCCAGCAGCCCTCGGGGACTAGCGGGAGTAAGTGGGACAGATACGCAGTATTTT. This codes for CASSPRGLAGVSGTDTQYF.

V and J are TRBV9 and TRBJ2-2; TRBD2 matches at 8 bases. From germline, CDR1 is SGDLS and CDR2 YYNGEE. Germline trimming cut 2 bases from V and 6 bases from J; bases unmatched to any gene: 9. This CDR3 contains 16 residues. CDR3 in amino acids: CASSVLAGGLAGELFF. The CDR3 nucleotides are TGTGCCAGCAGCGTTCTGGCGGGAGGATTGGCCGGGGAGCTGTTTTTT.

The rearrangement joins TRBV19 to TRBJ2-3; 13 bases match TRBD2. V trimming: 4 bases; J trimming: 4 bases; junction bases outside the gene matches: 17. The CDR3 runs 20 residues. Germline assignment: CDR1 LNHDA and CDR2 SQIVND (reference sequence). The CDR3 sequence is CASSTGLAGILFRTADTQYF. In nucleotides, the CDR3 is TGTGCCAGTAGTACGGGACTAGCGGGAATCCTTTTCCGCACGGCAGATACGCAGTATTTT.

The genes are TRBV11-3 and TRBJ2-7; D unclear. The CDR3 consists of 13 residues. Germline CDR1 SGHNT, CDR2 YENEEA. V lost 1 base and J 7 bases, leaving 11 bases between the germline ends. The CDR3, as DNA: TGTGCCAGCAGCTTAGTTGTCGGCCCAGAGCAGTACTTC. This codes for CASSLVVGPEQYF. The variable domain in full, completed from reference TRBV11-3 and TRBJ2-7, reads EAGVVQSPRYKIIEKKQPVAFWCNPISGHNTLYWYLQNLGQGPELLIRYENEEAVDDSQLPKDRFSAERLKGVDSTLKIQPAELGDSAVYLCASSLVVGPEQYFGPGTRLTVT.

This clone was found once. This chain links TRBV21-1 with TRBJ1-4; the table assigns TRBD1, which was not confirmed against the DNA. TRBV21-1 is deemed a pseudogene. The CDR3 has 15 residues. CDR3 residues: CASSKVQGTNEKLFF. DNA for the CDR3: TGTGCCAGCAGCAAAGTCCAGGGTACTAATGAAAAACTGTTTTTT.

The V gene is TRBV27, the J gene TRBJ1-6; 8 bases fit TRBD1. Germline lookup yields CDR1 MNHEY and CDR2 SMNVEV (reference sequence). The CDR3 has 17 amino acids. Germline trimming cut 0 bases from V and 11 bases from J; bases unmatched to any gene: 12. This chain's CDR3 is CASSLSPRTGPRTPLHF. The CDR3 bases are TGTGCCAGCAGTTTATCACCCAGGACAGGGCCCCGTACACCCCTCCACTTT.

V and J are TRBV5-1 and TRBJ1-1, with 7 bases aligning to TRBD1. V trimming: 0 bases; J trimming: 5 bases; junction bases outside the gene matches: 4. The CDR3 is 14 amino acids. The germline gives CDR1 SGHRS, CDR2 YFSETQ. The CDR3 DNA reads TGCGCCAGCAGCTTGGAAGGGGGCAGAACTGAAGCTTTCTTT. Translation gives CASSLEGGRTEAFF. The entire variable domain, with the rest obtained from reference TRBV5-1 and TRBJ1-1, is as follows: KAGVTQTPRYLIKTRGQQVTLSCSPISGHRSVSWYQQTPGQGLQFLFEYFSETQRNKGNFPGRFSGRQFSNSRSEMNVSTLELGDSALYLCASSLEGGRTEAFFGQGTRLTVV.

The V call is TRBV6-5, the J call TRBJ1-6; D unclear. This CDR3 contains 15 residues. V was shortened by 6 bases and J by 0 bases, with 9 bases between the two germline ends. The V gene's germline CDR1 is MNHEY and CDR2 SVGAGI. The CDR3 DNA sequence: TGTGCCAGCAGCCCGTTCGCCTCCTATAATTCACCCCTCCACTTT. As protein: CASSPFASYNSPLHF.

The V and J genes are TRBV19 and TRBJ1-1, with 7 bases lining up with TRBD1. The junction had 4 bases not matched to a gene; V was cut back by 2 bases and J by 4 bases. CDR1 and CDR2 (germline): LNHDA, SQIVND (reference sequence). The CDR3 consists of 14 residues. In DNA form, the CDR3 reads TGTGCCAGTAGTATAACAGGGGTGGTCACTGAAGCTTTCTTT. Encoded protein: CASSITGVVTEAFF.

The chain is built from TRBV27 and TRBJ2-3; TRBD1 matches 9 bases. The V segment lost 5 bases and the J segment 4 bases; nucleotides outside the gene matches: 7. This CDR3 comprises 15 residues. Germline loops: CDR1 MNHEY, CDR2 SMNVEV (reference sequence). The CDR3, as DNA: TGTGCCAGCAGTATCGGGACAGGGATCGCAGATACGCAGTATTTT. Its protein product is CASSIGTGIADTQYF.